This TCR beta chain was documented in a study of OX40 agonist ivuxolimab in advanced cancers. Study in general: Prior anti-PD-1, anti-PD-L1 or anti-CTLA-4 therapy was allowed; 35% to 40% had some.

Comments on this clone: Its antigen is undetermined.

Study-wide findings and caveats: Relative to CD4+ cells, CD8+ T cells on average had more expanded clones. In the expanded peripheral T cells, antigen specificity was never determined.

The data were produced by immunoSEQ multiplex PCR, yet TCRdb's version contains in-frame clones alone and is incomplete. The sample records fewer than 200,000 clones, 90% to 95% being singletons. Collection of blood occurred at baseline, at cycle 4 day 1, and at cycle 7 day 1. CDR3 length equals 14 residues. After removal of 10 bases from V and 7 bases from J, the junction contained 12 bases not matched to a gene. CDR1 and CDR2 from the germline V gene are SGHNT and YYREEE (reference sequence). V usage is TRBV5-4 and J usage is TRBJ2-2; TRBD1 matches at 8 bases. This receptor was obtained from an adult with an advanced solid tumor such as melanoma, head and neck, liver or kidney cancer. The sequences come from CD4+ or CD8+ T cells sorted from blood, collected in a trial of the OX40 agonist ivuxolimab. The CDR3 here is CAARSTGEIGELFF. CDR3 nucleotide sequence: TGTGCCGCCAGATCGACAGGGGAGATCGGGGAGCTGTTTTTT.